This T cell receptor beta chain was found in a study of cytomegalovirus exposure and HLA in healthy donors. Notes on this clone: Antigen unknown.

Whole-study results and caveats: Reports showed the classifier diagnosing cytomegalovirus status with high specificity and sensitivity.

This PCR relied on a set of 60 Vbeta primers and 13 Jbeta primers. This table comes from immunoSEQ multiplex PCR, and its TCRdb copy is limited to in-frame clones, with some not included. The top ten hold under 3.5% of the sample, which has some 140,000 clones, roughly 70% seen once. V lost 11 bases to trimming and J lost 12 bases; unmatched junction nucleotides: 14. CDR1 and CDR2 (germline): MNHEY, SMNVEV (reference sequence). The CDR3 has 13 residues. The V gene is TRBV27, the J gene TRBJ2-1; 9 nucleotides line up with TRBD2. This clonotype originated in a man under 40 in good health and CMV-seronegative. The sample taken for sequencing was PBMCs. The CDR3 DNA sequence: TGTGCCGTCGGTGTGCGGGGGGGTTCAGGGCAGTTCTTC. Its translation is CAVGVRGGSGQFF.